The clone carrying this T cell receptor beta chain has at least ten counts. V was trimmed by 4 bases and J by 2 bases, leaving 9 bases between them. The CDR3 contains 13 residues. The germline gives CDR1 SGHRS, CDR2 YFSETQ. Semi-nested PCR with Nested Universal Primer A followed constant-region reverse priming of full-length variable regions. TCRdb reanalysed the 5' RACE reads using MiXCR and keeps one entry per CDR3 protein. Among roughly 50,000 distinct CDR3 sequences listed, about 15% were seen once. Naive CD4+ cells had CD25+ Tregs removed. The chain recombines TRBV5-1 with TRBJ1-2; D unclear. The receptor comes from a female donor with breast cancer. What was sequenced was naive CD4+ T cells sorted from blood. Subset here: naive CD4+ T cells, CD4+CD45RA+CD25-. In DNA form, the CDR3 reads TGCGCCAGCAGCCCCGAAGGCAACTATGGCTACACCTTC. It encodes CASSPEGNYGYTF.